One sample yielded the 15 T cell receptor beta chains listed below, sequenced in a study of blood T cell repertoires in COVID-19. Profiling relied on immunoSEQ multiplex PCR, and the TCRdb table lists in-frame clones only, not all of them. The table records about 170,000 clones, roughly 90% of them present only once. What was sequenced was PBMCs or T cells enriched from blood (not recorded which). All receptors come from a human donor with acute COVID-19. The donor label of this sample is uncertain.

This CDR3 reads CASSSTANTDTQYF. In DNA form, the CDR3 reads TGTGCCAGCAGCTCGACAGCGAACACAGATACGCAGTATTTT. V usage is TRBV5-4 and J usage is TRBJ2-3; possible D gene TRBD1, 5 bases. The CDR3 length is 14 residues. Trimming left V 3 bases short and J 2 bases short, with 10 bases between. Germline V lookup: CDR1 SGHNT, CDR2 YYREEE (reference sequence).

In DNA, the CDR3 is TGCGCCAGCCACGGACAGGGAATGAACACTGAAGCTTTCTTT. It codes for CASHGQGMNTEAFF. The rearrangement joins TRBV5-1 to TRBJ1-1; 8 nucleotides agree with TRBD1. Germline CDR1 and CDR2: SGHRS and YFSETQ. V lost 7 bases and J lost 0; bases outside the gene matches: 5. The CDR3 is made up of 14 amino acids. Filled out from reference TRBV5-1 and TRBJ1-1, the complete variable domain reads KAGVTQTPRYLIKTRGQQVTLSCSPISGHRSVSWYQQTPGQGLQFLFEYFSETQRNKGNFPGRFSGRQFSNSRSEMNVSTLELGDSALYLCASHGQGMNTEAFFGQGTRLTVV.

The chain is built from TRBV7-3 and TRBJ2-2; D call uncertain. V was clipped by 3 bases and J by 2 bases, with 7 bases between them. The CDR3 covers 14 residues. Germline V gene data show CDR1 as SGHTA and CDR2 as FQGTGA. The CDR3 DNA is TGTGCCAGCAGCTTTGGCGGAAACACCGGGGAGCTGTTTTTT. This sequence encodes CASSFGGNTGELFF.

This chain uses TRBV5-3 with TRBJ2-3, with 8 bases fitting TRBD2. TRBV5-3 is assigned to the ORF class and has an uncertain function. The CDR3 covers 18 residues. V lost 3 bases, J lost 2 bases, and 14 bases stayed unmatched. The CDR3 coding sequence is TGTGCCAGAAGCTGGCCCCCGGTTGAGCGGGGGAACACAGATACGCAGTATTTT. Its protein is CARSWPPVERGNTDTQYF.

The CDR3 region has the DNA TGCGCCAGCAGCCAAGGGACAGAGAGGGGCTACACCTTC. It is translated as CASSQGTERGYTF. The rearrangement joins TRBV4-1 to TRBJ1-2, with D possibly matching TRBD1 (6 bases). The germline CDR1 and CDR2 sequences are MGHRA and YSYEKL. This CDR3 comprises 13 residues. The ends were cut back, 1 base at V and 8 bases at J, with 11 bases in the middle.

The chain recombines TRBV10-3 with TRBJ1-5, with D possibly matching TRBD1 (5 bases). This CDR3 is 13 amino acids long. V gave up 0 bases and J gave up 5 bases, with 5 bases separating them. Germline CDR1 reads ENHRY; CDR2 reads SYGVKD. DNA for the CDR3: TGTGCCATCAGTGAGTCACAGGATCAGCCCCAGCATTTT. It codes for CAISESQDQPQHF.

The sample holds one count of this clone. The chain uses TRBV24-1 and TRBJ2-3; unclear D gene. This CDR3 has 15 amino acids. Germline-derived CDR1 and CDR2 are KGHDR and SFDVKD. V was clipped by 2 bases and J by 1 base, with 9 bases between them. As DNA, the CDR3 is TGTGCCACCAGTGATTCTCCCTTTGGCACAGATACGCAGTATTTT. Its translation is CATSDSPFGTDTQYF.

This chain links TRBV3-1 (or the pseudogene TRBV3-2) with TRBJ1-1; D is perhaps TRBD1 (6 bases). Trimming removed 4 bases at V and 6 bases at J, with 18 bases between. This CDR3 is 15 amino acids long. Germline V lookup: CDR1 LGHDT, CDR2 YNNKEL (reference sequence). The chain's CDR3 is CASSLGGARPPEAFF. CDR3 nucleotide sequence: TGTGCCAGCAGCCTTGGGGGGGCGCGGCCCCCTGAAGCTTTCTTT.

The J gene is TRBJ2-7, the V gene TRBV7-2; D may be TRBD2 (6 bases). This CDR3 comprises 15 residues. V was shortened by 5 bases and J by 0 bases, with 14 bases between the two germline ends. The germline V gene encodes CDR1 SGHTA and CDR2 FQGNSA. This CDR3 reads CASSPWFSGSYEQYF. The CDR3 coding sequence is TGTGCCAGCAGCCCCTGGTTTAGCGGCTCCTACGAGCAGTACTTC.

J is TRBJ1-1 and V is TRBV27; D may be TRBD1 (5 bases). Germline values: CDR1 MNHEY, CDR2 SMNVEV (reference sequence). The CDR3 consists of 15 residues. Trimming removed 4 bases from V and 7 bases from J, with 19 bases in between. The CDR3 protein is CASSWSAGRVHEAFF. CDR3 in DNA: TGTGCCAGCAGTTGGTCGGCAGGGAGGGTCCATGAAGCTTTCTTT.

This chain links TRBV6-4 with TRBJ2-3, with 7 bases identical to TRBD1. CDR1 and CDR2 (germline): MRHNA, SNTAGT. After removal of 9 bases from V and 4 bases from J, the junction contained 10 bases not matched to a gene. The CDR3 runs 14 residues. DNA for the CDR3: TGTGCCAGTTTAGGGGGCCACCTCCCAGATACGCAGTATTTT. This sequence encodes CASLGGHLPDTQYF.

This chain links TRBV6-5 with TRBJ1-1; D is unresolved. CDR3 length: 13 residues. The V gene's germline CDR1 is MNHEY and CDR2 SVGAGI. V was trimmed by 5 bases and J by 0 bases, leaving 7 bases between them. This CDR3 is CASSPFLNTEAFF. CDR3 bases: TGTGCCAGCAGTCCTTTTTTGAACACTGAAGCTTTCTTT.

The chain is built from TRBV11-2 and TRBJ2-5, with TRBD2 identical over 12 bases. CDR3 length: 17 amino acids. Trimming at V came to 5 bases and at J to 1 base, leaving 8 bases not matched to a gene. CDR1 and CDR2 from the germline V gene are SGHAT and FQNNGV. The CDR3 DNA is TGTGCCAGCAGCCGACTGCCGGGACTAGCGGGCCAAGAGACCCAGTACTTC. Its translation is CASSRLPGLAGQETQYF.

This clone came up a few times. The chain combines TRBV9 with TRBJ2-5; 8 bases map to TRBD1. Germline V gene sequence: CDR1 SGDLS, CDR2 YYNGEE. CDR3 length equals 13 residues. V lost 4 bases to trimming and J lost 5 bases; unmatched junction nucleotides: 4. The DNA of the CDR3 is TGTGCCAGCAGCCAGGGGGCGGTGGAGACCCAGTACTTC. Its translation is CASSQGAVETQYF.

The rearrangement joins TRBV27 to TRBJ2-3; D uncertain. Germline V lookup: CDR1 MNHEY, CDR2 SMNVEV (reference sequence). There are 13 residues in the CDR3. The ends were cut back, 4 bases at V and 1 base at J, with 6 bases in the middle. The CDR3 region has the DNA TGTGCCAGCAGTTCACGGGGCACAGATACGCAGTATTTT. It specifies CASSSRGTDTQYF.